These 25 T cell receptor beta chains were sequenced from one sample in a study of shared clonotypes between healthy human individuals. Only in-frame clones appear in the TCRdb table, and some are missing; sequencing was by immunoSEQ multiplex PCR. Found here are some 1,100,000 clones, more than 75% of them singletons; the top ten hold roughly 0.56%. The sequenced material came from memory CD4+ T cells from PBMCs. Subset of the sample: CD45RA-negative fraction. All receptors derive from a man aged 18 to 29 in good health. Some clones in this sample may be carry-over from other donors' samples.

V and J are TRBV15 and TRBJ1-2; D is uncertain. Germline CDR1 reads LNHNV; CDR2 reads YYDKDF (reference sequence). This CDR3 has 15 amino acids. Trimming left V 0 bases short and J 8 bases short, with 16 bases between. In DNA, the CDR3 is TGTGCCACCAGCAGAGAGGCGGTCCTGGGGATGGGCTACACCTTC. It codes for CATSREAVLGMGYTF. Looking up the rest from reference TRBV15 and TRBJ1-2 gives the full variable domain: DAMVIQNPRYQVTQFGKPVTLSCSQTLNHNVMYWYQQKSSQAPKLLFHYYDKDFNNEADTPDNFQSRRPNTSFCFLDIRSPGLGDTAMYLCATSREAVLGMGYTFGSGTRLTVV.

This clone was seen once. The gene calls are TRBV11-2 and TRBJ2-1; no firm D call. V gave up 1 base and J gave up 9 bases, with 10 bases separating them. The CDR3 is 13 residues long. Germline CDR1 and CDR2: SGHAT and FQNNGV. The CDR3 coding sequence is TGTGCCAGCAGCTTAGGTGAAGCCGCTGAGCAGTTCTTC. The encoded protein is CASSLGEAAEQFF. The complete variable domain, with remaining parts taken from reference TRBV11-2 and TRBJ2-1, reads EAGVAQSPRYKIIEKRQSVAFWCNPISGHATLYWYQQILGQGPKLLIQFQNNGVVDDSQLPKDRFSAERLKGVDSTLKIQPAKLEDSAVYLCASSLGEAAEQFFGPGTRLTVL.

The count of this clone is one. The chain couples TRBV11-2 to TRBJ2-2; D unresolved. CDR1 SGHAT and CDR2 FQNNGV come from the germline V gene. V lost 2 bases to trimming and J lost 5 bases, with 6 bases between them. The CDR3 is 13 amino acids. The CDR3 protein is CASSLSLTGELFF. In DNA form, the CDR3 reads TGTGCCAGCAGCTTATCCCTAACCGGGGAGCTGTTTTTT.

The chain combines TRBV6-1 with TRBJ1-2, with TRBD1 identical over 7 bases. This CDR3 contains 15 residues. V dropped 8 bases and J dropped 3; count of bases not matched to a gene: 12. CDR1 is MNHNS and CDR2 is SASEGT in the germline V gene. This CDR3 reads CASRTGYLGDYGYTF. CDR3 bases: TGTGCCAGCCGGACAGGCTATTTAGGGGACTATGGCTACACCTTC.

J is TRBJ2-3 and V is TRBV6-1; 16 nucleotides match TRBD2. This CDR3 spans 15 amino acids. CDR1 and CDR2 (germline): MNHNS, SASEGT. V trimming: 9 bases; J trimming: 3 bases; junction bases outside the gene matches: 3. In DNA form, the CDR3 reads TGTGCCAGGGGGGGACTAGCGGGAGGGACAGATACGCAGTATTTT. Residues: CARGGLAGGTDTQYF.

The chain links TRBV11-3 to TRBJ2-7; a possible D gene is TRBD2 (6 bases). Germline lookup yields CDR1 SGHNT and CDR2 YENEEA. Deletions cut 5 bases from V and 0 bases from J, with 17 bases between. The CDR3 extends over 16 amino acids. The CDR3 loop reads CASSPGTGTGSYEQYF. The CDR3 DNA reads TGTGCCAGCAGCCCCGGAACCGGGACTGGCTCCTACGAGCAGTACTTC.

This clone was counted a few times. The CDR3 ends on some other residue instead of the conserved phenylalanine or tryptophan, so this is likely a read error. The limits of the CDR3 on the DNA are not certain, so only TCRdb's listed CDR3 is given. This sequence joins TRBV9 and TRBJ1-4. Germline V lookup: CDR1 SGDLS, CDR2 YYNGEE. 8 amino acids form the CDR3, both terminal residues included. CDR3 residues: CASSASRP.

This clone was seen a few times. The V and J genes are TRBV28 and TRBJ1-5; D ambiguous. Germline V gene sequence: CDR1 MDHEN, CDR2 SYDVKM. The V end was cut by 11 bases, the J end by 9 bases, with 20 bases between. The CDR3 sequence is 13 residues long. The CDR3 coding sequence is TGTGCCTGCAAAGGAGGAGGTGTGCGGCCCCAGCATTTT. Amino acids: CACKGGGVRPQHF.

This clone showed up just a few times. CDR3 nucleotides: TGTGCCAGCAGCTTGGATGTCAGGGCAACCTACGAGCAGTACTTC. Translated, it gives CASSLDVRATYEQYF. This chain joins TRBV5-6 and TRBJ2-7; the D gene is possibly TRBD1 (5 bases). Per germline, CDR1 SGHDT and CDR2 YYEEEE. Trimming cost V 0 bases and J 2 bases, with 12 bases left between them. CDR3 size: 15 residues.

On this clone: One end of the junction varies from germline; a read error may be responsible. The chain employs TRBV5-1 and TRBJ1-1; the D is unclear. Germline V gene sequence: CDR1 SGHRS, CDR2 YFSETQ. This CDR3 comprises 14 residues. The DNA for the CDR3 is TGCGCCAGCAACTTGGACCCCCGGAACACTGAAGCTTTCTTT. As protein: CASNLDPRNTEAFF.

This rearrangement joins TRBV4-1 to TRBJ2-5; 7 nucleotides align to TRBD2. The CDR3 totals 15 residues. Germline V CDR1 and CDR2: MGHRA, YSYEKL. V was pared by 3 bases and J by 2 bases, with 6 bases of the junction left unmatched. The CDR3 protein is CASSHGSGGQETQYF. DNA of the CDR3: TGCGCCAGCAGCCATGGTTCGGGGGGTCAAGAGACCCAGTACTTC.

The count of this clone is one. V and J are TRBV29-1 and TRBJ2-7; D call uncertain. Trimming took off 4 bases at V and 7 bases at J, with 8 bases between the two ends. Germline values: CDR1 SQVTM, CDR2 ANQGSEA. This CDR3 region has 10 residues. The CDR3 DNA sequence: TGCAGCGTTGCAATAGGGGAGCAGTACTTC. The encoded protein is CSVAIGEQYF.

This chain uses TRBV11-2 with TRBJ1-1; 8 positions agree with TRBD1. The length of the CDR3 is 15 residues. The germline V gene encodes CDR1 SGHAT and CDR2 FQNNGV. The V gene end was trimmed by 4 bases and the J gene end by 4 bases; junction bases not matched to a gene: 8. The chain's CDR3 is CASSYWDRTSTEAFF. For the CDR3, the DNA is TGTGCCAGCAGCTATTGGGACAGGACCTCCACTGAAGCTTTCTTT.

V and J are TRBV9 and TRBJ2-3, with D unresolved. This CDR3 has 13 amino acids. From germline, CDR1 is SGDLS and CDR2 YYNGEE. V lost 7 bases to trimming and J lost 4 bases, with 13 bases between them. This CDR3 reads CASGMRSADTQYF. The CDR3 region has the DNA TGTGCCAGCGGAATGAGGAGTGCAGATACGCAGTATTTT.

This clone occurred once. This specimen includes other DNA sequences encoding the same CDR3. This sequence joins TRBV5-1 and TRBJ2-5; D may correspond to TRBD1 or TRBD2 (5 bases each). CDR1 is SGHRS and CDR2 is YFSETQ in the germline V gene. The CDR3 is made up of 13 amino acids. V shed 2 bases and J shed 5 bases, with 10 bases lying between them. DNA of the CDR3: TGCGCCAGCAGCTTTGGGGGTGGCGAGACCCAGTACTTC. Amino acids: CASSFGGGETQYF.

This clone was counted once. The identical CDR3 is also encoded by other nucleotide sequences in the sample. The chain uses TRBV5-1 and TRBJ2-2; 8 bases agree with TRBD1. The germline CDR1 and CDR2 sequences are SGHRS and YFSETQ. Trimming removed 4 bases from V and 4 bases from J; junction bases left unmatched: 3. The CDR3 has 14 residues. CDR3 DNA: TGCGCCAGCAGCCTCACAGGGGGCACCGGGGAGCTGTTTTTT. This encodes CASSLTGGTGELFF.

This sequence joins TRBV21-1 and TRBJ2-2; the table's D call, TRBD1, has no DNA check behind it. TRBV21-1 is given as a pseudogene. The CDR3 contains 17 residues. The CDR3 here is CASSKMLGRENTGELFF. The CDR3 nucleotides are TGTGCCAGCAGCAAAATGCTGGGCAGGGAGAACACCGGGGAGCTGTTTTTT.

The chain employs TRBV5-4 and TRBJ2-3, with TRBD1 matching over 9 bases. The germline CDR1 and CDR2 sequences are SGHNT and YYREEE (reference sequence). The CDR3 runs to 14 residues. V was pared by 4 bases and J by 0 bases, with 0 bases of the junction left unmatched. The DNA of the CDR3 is TGTGCCAGCAGCGGACAGGGGAGCACAGATACGCAGTATTTT. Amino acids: CASSGQGSTDTQYF.

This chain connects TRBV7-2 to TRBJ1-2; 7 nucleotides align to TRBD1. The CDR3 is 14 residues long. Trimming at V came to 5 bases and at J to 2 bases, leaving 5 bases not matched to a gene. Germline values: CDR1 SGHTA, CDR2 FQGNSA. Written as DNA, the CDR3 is TGTGCCAGCAGCAATCCGGGACAGAACTATGGCTACACCTTC. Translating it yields CASSNPGQNYGYTF. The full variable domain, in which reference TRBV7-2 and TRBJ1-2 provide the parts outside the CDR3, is GAGVSQSPSNKVTEKGKDVELRCDPISGHTALYWYRQSLGQGLEFLIYFQGNSAPDKSGLPSDRFSAERTGGSVSTLTIQRTQQEDSAVYLCASSNPGQNYGYTFGSGTRLTVV.

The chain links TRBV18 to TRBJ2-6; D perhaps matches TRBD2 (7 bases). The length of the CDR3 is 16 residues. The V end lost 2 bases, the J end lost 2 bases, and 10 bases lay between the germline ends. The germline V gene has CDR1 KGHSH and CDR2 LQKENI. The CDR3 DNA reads TGTGCCAGCTCACCATCGGGGGGCGCTGGGGCCAACGTCCTGACTTTC. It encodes CASSPSGGAGANVLTF.

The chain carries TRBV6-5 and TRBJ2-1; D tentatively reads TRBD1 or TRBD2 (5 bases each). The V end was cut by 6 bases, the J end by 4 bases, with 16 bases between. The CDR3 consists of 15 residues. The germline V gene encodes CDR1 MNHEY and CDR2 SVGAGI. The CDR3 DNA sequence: TGTGCCAGCAGAAGTGGGAGACAGACGTACAATGAGCAGTTCTTC. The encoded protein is CASRSGRQTYNEQFF.

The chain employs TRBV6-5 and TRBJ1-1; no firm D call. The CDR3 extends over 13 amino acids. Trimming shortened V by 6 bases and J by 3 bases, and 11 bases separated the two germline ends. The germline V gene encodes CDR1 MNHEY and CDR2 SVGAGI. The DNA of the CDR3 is TGTGCCAGCAGACCCACAAGGGACACTGAAGCTTTCTTT. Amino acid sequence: CASRPTRDTEAFF.

In DNA form, the CDR3 reads TGTGCCAGCAGCAAAGTACAAGGCTACACCTTC. It specifies CASSKVQGYTF. The gene calls are TRBV21-1 and TRBJ1-2; the DNA was not compared with TRBD1, the D call given in the table. TRBV21-1 represents a pseudogene. The CDR3 totals 11 residues.

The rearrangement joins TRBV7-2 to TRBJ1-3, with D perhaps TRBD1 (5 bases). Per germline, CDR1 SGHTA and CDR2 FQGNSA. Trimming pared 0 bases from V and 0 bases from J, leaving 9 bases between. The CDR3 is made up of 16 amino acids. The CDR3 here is CASSLAGRGSGNTIYF. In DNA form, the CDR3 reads TGTGCCAGCAGCTTAGCGGGACGGGGCTCTGGAAACACCATATATTTT.

CDR3 amino acids: CASSREPQGLSYEQYF. The DNA of the CDR3 is TGTGCCAGCAGCAGAGAGCCGCAGGGCCTCTCCTACGAGCAGTACTTC. The chain is built from TRBV5-4 and TRBJ2-7; weak D call: TRBD1 (5 bases). CDR3 length: 16 residues. Trimming shortened V by 4 bases and J by 0 bases, and 17 bases separated the two germline ends. CDR1 SGHNT and CDR2 YYREEE come from the germline V gene (reference sequence).